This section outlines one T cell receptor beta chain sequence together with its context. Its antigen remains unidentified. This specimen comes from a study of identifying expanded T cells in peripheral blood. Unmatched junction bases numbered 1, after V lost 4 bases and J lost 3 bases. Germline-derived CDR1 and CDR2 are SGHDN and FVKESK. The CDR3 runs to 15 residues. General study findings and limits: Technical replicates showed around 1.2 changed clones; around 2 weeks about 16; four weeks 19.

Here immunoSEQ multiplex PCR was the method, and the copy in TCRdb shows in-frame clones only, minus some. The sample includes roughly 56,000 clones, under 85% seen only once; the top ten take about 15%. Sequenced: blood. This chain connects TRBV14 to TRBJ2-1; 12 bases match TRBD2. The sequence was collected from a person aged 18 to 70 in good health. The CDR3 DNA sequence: TGTGCCAGCAGCCGACTAGCGGGAGACTACAATGAGCAGTTCTTC. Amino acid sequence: CASSRLAGDYNEQFF.